This T cell receptor beta chain derives from a study of cytomegalovirus exposure and HLA in healthy donors. General study results and limits: Among TCR beta chains of equal frequency, HLA-associated ones were more clonally expanded in a later analysis.

V dropped 3 bases and J dropped 4 bases, with 9 bases sitting between them. Germline V gene sequence: CDR1 LNHDA, CDR2 SQIVND (reference sequence). The CDR3 is 13 amino acids. A remark on this clone: Its antigen is as yet unknown.

PCR involved 60 Vbeta and 13 Jbeta primers. Method: immunoSEQ multiplex PCR; TCRdb's copy keeps in-frame clones and lacks some. Of fewer than 95,000 clones listed, less than 85% were seen once; the top ten hold 6% to 7.5%. The sequence was collected from a man aged 35-49 years in good health and CMV-seropositive. Material for sequencing was PBMCs. The V gene is TRBV19, the J gene TRBJ2-5, with D uncertain. The CDR3 sequence: CASSIPGGETQYF. The DNA for the CDR3 is TGTGCCAGTAGTATCCCAGGTGGAGAGACCCAGTACTTC.